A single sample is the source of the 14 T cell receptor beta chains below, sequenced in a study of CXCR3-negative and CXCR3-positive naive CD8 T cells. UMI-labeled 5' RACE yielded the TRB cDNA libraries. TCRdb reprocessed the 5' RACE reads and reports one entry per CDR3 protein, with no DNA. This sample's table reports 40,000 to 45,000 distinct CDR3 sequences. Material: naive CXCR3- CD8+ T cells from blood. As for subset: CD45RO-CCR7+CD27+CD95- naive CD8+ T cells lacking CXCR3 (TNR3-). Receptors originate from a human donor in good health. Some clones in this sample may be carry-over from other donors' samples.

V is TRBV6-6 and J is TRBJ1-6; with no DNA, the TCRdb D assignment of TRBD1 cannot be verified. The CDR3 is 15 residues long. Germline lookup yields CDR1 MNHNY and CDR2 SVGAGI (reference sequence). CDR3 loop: CASSYKGEGHSPLHF.

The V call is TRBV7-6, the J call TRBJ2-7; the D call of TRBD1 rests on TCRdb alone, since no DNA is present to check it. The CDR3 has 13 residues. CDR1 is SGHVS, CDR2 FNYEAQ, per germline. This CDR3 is CASSQGRVGEQYF.

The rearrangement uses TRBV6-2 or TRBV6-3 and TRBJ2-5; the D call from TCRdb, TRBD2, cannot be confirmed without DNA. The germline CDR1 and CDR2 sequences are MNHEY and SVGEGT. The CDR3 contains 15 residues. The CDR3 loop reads CASTHGGGAQETQYF.

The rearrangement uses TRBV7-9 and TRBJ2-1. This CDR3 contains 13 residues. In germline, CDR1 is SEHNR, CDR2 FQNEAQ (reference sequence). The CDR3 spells CASSLGLNNEQFF.

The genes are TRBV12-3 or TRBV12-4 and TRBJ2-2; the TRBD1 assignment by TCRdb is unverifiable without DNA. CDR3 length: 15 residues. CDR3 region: CASSDRVGIAGELFF.

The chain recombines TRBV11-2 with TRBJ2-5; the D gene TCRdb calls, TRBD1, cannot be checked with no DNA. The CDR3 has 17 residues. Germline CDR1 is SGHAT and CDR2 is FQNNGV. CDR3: CASSGAGTGGLQETQYF.

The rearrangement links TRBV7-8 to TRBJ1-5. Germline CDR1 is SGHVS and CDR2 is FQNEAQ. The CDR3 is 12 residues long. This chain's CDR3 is CASSYSNQPQHF.

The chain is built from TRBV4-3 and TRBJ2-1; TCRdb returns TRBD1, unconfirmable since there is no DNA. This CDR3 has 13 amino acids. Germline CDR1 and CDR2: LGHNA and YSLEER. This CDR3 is CASSQRQYNEQFF.

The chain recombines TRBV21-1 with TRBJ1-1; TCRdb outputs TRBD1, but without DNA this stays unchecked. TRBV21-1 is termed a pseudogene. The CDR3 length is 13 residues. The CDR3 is CASRGRGNTEAFF.

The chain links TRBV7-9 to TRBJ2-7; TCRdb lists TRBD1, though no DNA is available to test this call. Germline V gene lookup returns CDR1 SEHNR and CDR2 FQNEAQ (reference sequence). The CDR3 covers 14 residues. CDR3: CASSTRDGWDEQYF.

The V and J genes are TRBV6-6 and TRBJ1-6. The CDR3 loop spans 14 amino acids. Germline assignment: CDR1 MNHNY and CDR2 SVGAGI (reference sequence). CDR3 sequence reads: CASSYSKSDSPLHF.

The CDR3 sequence is CSVYEARGNEQFF. V and J are TRBV29-1 and TRBJ2-1; without DNA, the TCRdb call of TRBD1 cannot be checked. The germline V gene encodes CDR1 SQVTM and CDR2 ANQGSEA. CDR3 length equals 13 residues.

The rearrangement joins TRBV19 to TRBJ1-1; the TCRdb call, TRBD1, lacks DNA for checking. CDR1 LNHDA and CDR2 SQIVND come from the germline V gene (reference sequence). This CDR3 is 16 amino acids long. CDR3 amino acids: CASSLPPGRMNTEAFF.

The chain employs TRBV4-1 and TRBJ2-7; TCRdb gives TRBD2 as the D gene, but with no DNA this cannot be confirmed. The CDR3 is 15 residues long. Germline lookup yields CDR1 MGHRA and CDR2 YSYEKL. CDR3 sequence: CASSQEAAGWEEQYF.